The present T cell receptor (beta chain) was sequenced within a study of CD8+ T cells in alopecia areata. Following RNA extraction, reverse transcription yielded cDNA that acted as the sequencing template. TCRdb keeps only in-frame clones here, not all; method: immunoSEQ multiplex PCR. The sample lists about 88,000 clones, around 44% seen once, with more than 15% in the top ten. Treatment of the sample: oral pan-JAK inhibitor, 5-10 mg twice daily. The specimen was CD8+ T cells sorted from blood, collected at week 24, from a patient treated with tofacitinib. This TCR derives from a human donor with alopecia areata.

The CDR3 DNA sequence: TGTGCCAGCAGTCCGGACAGGGAATGGGGCAATGAGCAGTTCTTC. As protein: CASSPDREWGNEQFF. This rearrangement joins TRBV28 to TRBJ2-1; 8 positions agree with TRBD1. With 5 bases clipped from V and 6 bases from J, the junction kept 9 bases outside the gene matches. The CDR3 loop spans 15 amino acids. CDR1 and CDR2 from the germline V gene are MDHEN and SYDVKM.